A single sample gave rise to the 19 T cell receptor beta chains below, sequenced in a study of T cells after yellow fever vaccination. MiXCR, run by TCRdb on the 5' RACE reads, gives a single entry per CDR3 protein. The table shows 620,000 or so distinct CDR3 sequences, with about 17% occurring only once. This specimen consisted of PBMCs, obtained 5 days after the first yellow fever vaccination. Receptor source: a man between 18 and 29 years old who received the YFV17D yellow fever vaccine.

This chain uses TRBV6-5 with TRBJ2-7; TRBD2 agrees at 8 bases. CDR3 size: 16 residues. V dropped 4 bases and J dropped 0; count of bases not matched to a gene: 8. Germline values: CDR1 MNHEY, CDR2 SVGAGI. Here the CDR3 DNA reads TGTGCCAGCAGTTCCTTGGGCGGGGGGCGCTCCTACGAGCAGTACTTC. It is translated as CASSSLGGGRSYEQYF.

This clonotype has more than one count but fewer than ten. The CDR3 region has the DNA TGTGCCAGCAGTTTATTAGGACACGAAGGGCCTGTTGGCTACACCTTC. Encoded protein: CASSLLGHEGPVGYTF. The chain combines TRBV27 with TRBJ1-2; tentative D call: TRBD1 (5 bases). V was shortened by 1 base and J by 7 bases, with 19 bases between the two germline ends. There are 16 residues in the CDR3. Germline CDR1 is MNHEY and CDR2 is SMNVEV (reference sequence).

The V call is TRBV3-1, the J call TRBJ2-5; D ambiguous. Germline V gene sequence: CDR1 LGHDT, CDR2 YNNKEL (reference sequence). This CDR3 spans 13 amino acids. With 1 base removed from V and 4 bases from J, the gap between germline ends came to 7 bases. CDR3 sequence: CASSQGTRETQYF. For the CDR3, the DNA is TGTGCCAGCAGCCAAGGGACCCGAGAGACCCAGTACTTC.

This clonotype appeared a few times. This chain links TRBV5-1 with TRBJ2-7; D not certain. There are 12 residues in the CDR3. V dropped 4 bases and J dropped 0 bases, with 5 bases sitting between them. Germline-derived CDR1 and CDR2 are SGHRS and YFSETQ. The CDR3 DNA reads TGCGCCAGCAGCCGGATCTCCTACGAGCAGTACGTC. It yields the protein CASSRISYEQYV.

This clonotype showed up just a few times. The chain combines TRBV28 with TRBJ1-1, with 8 positions matching TRBD1. The CDR3 consists of 16 residues. CDR1 and CDR2 from the germline V gene are MDHEN and SYDVKM. Trimming took 5 bases from V and 1 from J; bases not matched to a gene: 9. CDR3 sequence reads: CASSHFSGGRNTEAFF. DNA for the CDR3: TGTGCCAGCAGTCATTTTTCAGGGGGCAGGAACACTGAAGCTTTCTTT.

V and J are TRBV20-1 and TRBJ1-2, with 11 nucleotides matching TRBD1. Trimming at V came to 5 bases and at J to 6 bases, leaving 5 bases not matched to a gene. This CDR3 comprises 13 residues. Germline CDR1 and CDR2: DFQATT and SNEGSKA (reference sequence). The CDR3 DNA sequence: TGCAGTGCTGGACAGGGGGCCGGGAATGGCTACACCTTC. Translating gives CSAGQGAGNGYTF.

The chain recombines TRBV5-6 with TRBJ1-5; the match to TRBD1 covers 8 bases. The CDR3 is 14 residues long. Losses at the gene ends were 1 base for V and 7 bases for J; bases not matched to a gene: 4. The V gene's germline CDR1 is SGHDT and CDR2 YYEEEE. CDR3 in amino acids: CASSLFTGGQPQHF. DNA of the CDR3: TGTGCCAGCAGCTTGTTCACAGGGGGGCAGCCCCAGCATTTT.

The CDR3 nucleotides are TGCGCCAGCAGCTCCCTAGAAAACACAGATACGCAGTATTTT. It translates to CASSSLENTDTQYF. The rearrangement joins TRBV4-3 to TRBJ2-3; D uncertain. The CDR3 totals 14 residues. Trimming took off 5 bases at V and 2 bases at J, with 11 bases between the two ends. From germline, CDR1 is LGHNA and CDR2 YSLEER.

This clonotype was picked up many times. The CDR3 protein is CASSLAYRAGVNTGELFF. The CDR3 nucleotides are TGTGCCAGCAGCTTAGCTTATCGTGCGGGGGTGAACACCGGGGAGCTGTTTTTT. The chain recombines TRBV7-2 with TRBJ2-2; TRBD2 matches at 7 bases. The V gene end was trimmed by 0 bases and the J gene end by 1 base; junction bases not matched to a gene: 8. Germline CDR1 reads SGHTA; CDR2 reads FQGNSA. The CDR3 has 18 residues.

This clonotype has only a few counts. This rearrangement joins TRBV28 to TRBJ1-1; tentatively, D is TRBD1 (6 bases). V lost 4 bases and J 5 bases, leaving 17 bases between the germline ends. Germline V gene data show CDR1 as MDHEN and CDR2 as SYDVKM. This CDR3 has 15 amino acids. The CDR3 region is CASSSPGQGWTEAFF. DNA for the CDR3: TGTGCCAGCAGTTCCCCGGGACAAGGGTGGACTGAAGCTTTCTTT.

The chain recombines TRBV5-3 with TRBJ2-3, with D unclear. TRBV5-3 is assigned to the ORF class and has an uncertain function. The CDR3 loop spans 18 amino acids. V dropped 4 bases and J dropped 4 bases, with 25 bases sitting between them. The CDR3 DNA is TGTGCCAGAAGCCCGACCTTAGGCCCAATGGGTGAAGCAGATACGCAGTATTTT. It is translated as CARSPTLGPMGEADTQYF.

This clonotype was observed a few times. V gene TRBV7-8 combines with J gene TRBJ2-1; 8 bases are a match to TRBD1. Germline V gene sequence: CDR1 SGHVS, CDR2 FQNEAQ. The junction had 9 bases not matched to a gene; V was cut back by 3 bases and J by 5 bases. This CDR3 spans 16 amino acids. The CDR3 region has the DNA TGTGCCAGCAGCTTTTATGGAACAGGGGGGAACAATGAGCAGTTCTTC. Translating it yields CASSFYGTGGNNEQFF.

The sample holds one count of this clonotype. The junction departs from germline at one end; a sequencing error may be responsible. The V gene is TRBV7-6, the J gene TRBJ2-5; a possible D gene is TRBD2 (5 bases). Germline V gene sequence: CDR1 SGHVS, CDR2 FNYEAQ. The CDR3 runs 14 residues. CDR3 sequence (DNA): TGTGCCAGCAGCCCCCTTAGCGACCAGGAGACCCAGTACTTC. It translates to CASSPLSDQETQYF.

Only a few counts were recorded for this clonotype. The chain combines TRBV20-1 with TRBJ2-3; 9 positions agree with TRBD1. V gave up 2 bases and J gave up 2 bases; unmatched junction bases: 20. This CDR3 has 20 amino acids. Looked up from germline, CDR1 is DFQATT and CDR2 is SNEGSKA (reference sequence). The CDR3 reads CSARTLRDRVTNTYTDTQYF. The CDR3 nucleotides read TGCAGTGCTAGAACCCTCCGGGACAGGGTAACCAATACTTACACAGATACGCAGTATTTT.

This clonotype occurred a few times. This sequence joins TRBV3-1 and TRBJ1-6, with 7 bases identical to TRBD1. This CDR3 is 14 amino acids long. V gave up 4 bases and J gave up 8 bases; unmatched junction bases: 5. Germline loops: CDR1 LGHDT, CDR2 YNNKEL (reference sequence). CDR3 nucleotide sequence: TGTGCCAGCAGCCCCTGGGACAGCGATTCACCCCTCCACTTT. This codes for CASSPWDSDSPLHF.

In its sample, this clonotype was seen a few times. This chain joins TRBV6-1 and TRBJ2-3; TRBD2 aligns across 9 bases. Per germline, CDR1 MNHNS and CDR2 SASEGT. The CDR3 has 15 amino acids. V was pared by 4 bases and J by 5 bases, with 7 bases of the junction left unmatched. The CDR3 sequence is CASSVVAGEGDTQYF. The CDR3 bases are TGTGCCAGCAGTGTGGTAGCGGGGGAGGGAGATACGCAGTATTTT.

V gene TRBV18 combines with J gene TRBJ2-3; D perhaps matches TRBD2 (6 bases). V gave up 3 bases and J gave up 4 bases, with 11 bases separating them. Germline V gene data show CDR1 as KGHSH and CDR2 as LQKENI. The CDR3 is 14 residues long. The CDR3 is CASSPGSGADTQYF. DNA of the CDR3: TGTGCCAGCTCACCGGGGTCGGGGGCAGATACGCAGTATTTT.

This clonotype was found many times. This chain connects TRBV20-1 to TRBJ2-7, with D perhaps TRBD1 (6 bases). V was shortened by 6 bases and J by 6 bases, with 24 bases between the two germline ends. This CDR3 comprises 15 residues. CDR1 and CDR2 (germline): DFQATT, SNEGSKA (reference sequence). CDR3 loop: CSAPGGSNYVGEQYF. CDR3 sequence (DNA): TGCAGTGCGCCTGGGGGCTCAAATTATGTGGGCGAGCAGTACTTC.

This clonotype was found a few times. The gene calls are TRBV12-3 or TRBV12-4 and TRBJ1-2, with D unresolved. Trimming removed 7 bases at V and 10 bases at J, with 16 bases between. The CDR3 spans 12 residues. This chain's CDR3 is CASTPIGGNYTF. The CDR3 DNA reads as TGTGCCAGCACTCCCATAGGAGGAAACTACACCTTC.